This T cell receptor beta chain was sequenced in a study of control samples from healthy donors and cancer patients. Clones were read by immunoSEQ multiplex PCR, and TCRdb kept only the in-frame ones, dropping some. This sample yields 95,000 to 150,000 clones, of which around 94% are seen a single time; around 0.6% belongs to the top ten. The sample was PBMCs. This TCR derives from a man of 80 years or more with head and neck cancer.

The DNA of the CDR3 is TGTGCCAGCAGCCAAGGAGGAGGGGTGGAGACCCAGTACTTC. Protein sequence: CASSQGGGVETQYF. V and J are TRBV3-1 (or the pseudogene TRBV3-2) and TRBJ2-5, with D maybe TRBD2 (6 bases). This CDR3 is built from 14 residues. V was clipped by 1 base and J by 5 bases, with 11 bases between them. CDR1 LGHDT and CDR2 YNNKEL come from the germline V gene (reference sequence).